This TCR beta chain was sequenced in a study of blood T cell repertoires in COVID-19. On the study more broadly: COVID-19 samples, acute and convalescent, were from the United States, Italy and Spain. In each case, the material was cDNA or gDNA derived from T cells, B-cell-depleted T cells, or PBMCs.

Across about two dozen US areas, participants ranged in age from about 18 to 100 years. Clinical history reported by participants formed the basis on which cohorts were assigned. TCRdb keeps only in-frame clones here, not all; method: immunoSEQ multiplex PCR. In the table there are fewer than 250,000 clones, roughly three quarters of which are singletons. CDR1 is ENHRY and CDR2 is SYGVKD in the germline V gene. This CDR3 region has 15 residues. Trimming shortened V by 2 bases and J by 3 bases, and 13 bases separated the two germline ends. This chain joins TRBV10-3 and TRBJ1-2; D unresolved. The material sequenced was PBMCs or T cells enriched from blood (not recorded which). The receptor comes from a woman aged 45-60 years with acute COVID-19. The CDR3 DNA follows: TGTGCCATCAGTGAGAGGTGGGAGGCGCACTATGGCTACACCTTC. Protein sequence: CAISERWEAHYGYTF.